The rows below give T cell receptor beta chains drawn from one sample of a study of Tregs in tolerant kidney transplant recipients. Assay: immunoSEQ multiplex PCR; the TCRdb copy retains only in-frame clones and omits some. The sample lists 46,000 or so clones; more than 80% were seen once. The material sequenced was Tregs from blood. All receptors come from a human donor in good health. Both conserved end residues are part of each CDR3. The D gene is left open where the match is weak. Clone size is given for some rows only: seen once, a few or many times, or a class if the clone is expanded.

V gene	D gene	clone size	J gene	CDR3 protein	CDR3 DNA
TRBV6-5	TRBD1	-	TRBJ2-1	CASSPGTGDNEQFF	TGTGCCAGCAGCCCCGGGACAGGGGACAATGAGCAGTTCTTC
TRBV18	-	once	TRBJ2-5	CASSPLGGATQYF	TGTGCCAGCTCACCACTCGGAGGCGCGACCCAGTACTTC
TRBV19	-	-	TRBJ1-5	CASRPWANQPQHF	TGTGCCAGTAGGCCATGGGCAAATCAGCCCCAGCATTTT
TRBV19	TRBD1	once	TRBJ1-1	CASMPFETGGAEAFF	TGTGCCAGTATGCCCTTCGAGACAGGGGGGGCTGAAGCTTTCTTT
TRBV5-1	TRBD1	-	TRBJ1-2	CASSFRASLGQGNGYTF	TGCGCCAGCAGCTTTAGGGCCTCTTTGGGACAGGGGAATGGCTACACCTTC
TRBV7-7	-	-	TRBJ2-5	CASSTGGGPSQQTQYF	TGTGCCAGCAGCACAGGGGGGGGGCCCTCCCAACAGACCCAGTACTTC
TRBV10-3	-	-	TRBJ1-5	CAISESSGQPQHF	TGTGCCATCAGTGAGTCGAGTGGTCAGCCCCAGCATTTT
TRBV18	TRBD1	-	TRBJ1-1	CASSQTGRSDTEAFF	TGTGCCAGCTCACAGACAGGGAGGTCGGACACTGAAGCTTTCTTT
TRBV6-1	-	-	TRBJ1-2	CASKGRIYGYTF	TGTGCCAGCAAGGGACGGATCTATGGCTACACCTTC
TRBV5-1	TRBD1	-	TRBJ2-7	CASSGQGRVHEQYF	TGCGCCAGCAGCGGACAGGGGCGGGTCCACGAGCAGTACTTC
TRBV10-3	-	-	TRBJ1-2	CAIRAGIGYTF	TGTGCCATCAGGGCAGGGATTGGCTACACCTTC
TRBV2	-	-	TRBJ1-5	CASKRLPNQPQHF	TGTGCCAGCAAACGACTACCGAATCAGCCCCAGCATTTT
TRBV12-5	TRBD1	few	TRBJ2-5	CASGLTLGQGLETQYF	TGTGCTAGTGGTTTGACTCTAGGACAGGGATTGGAGACCCAGTACTTC
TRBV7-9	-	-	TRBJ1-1	CATQSVSGPNTEAFF	TGTGCCACCCAGTCGGTCTCGGGCCCGAACACTGAAGCTTTCTTT
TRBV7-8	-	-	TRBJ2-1	CASSLAGTILHNEQFF	TGTGCCAGCAGCTTGGCCGGGACAATCCTTCACAATGAGCAGTTCTTC
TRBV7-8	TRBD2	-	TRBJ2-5	CASISSGSFARGTQYF	TGTGCCAGCATCAGTAGCGGGAGCTTCGCCCGGGGGACCCAGTACTTC
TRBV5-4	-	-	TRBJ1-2	CASSLYRGRYGYTF	TGTGCCAGCAGCTTGTACCGGGGCCGCTATGGCTACACCTTC
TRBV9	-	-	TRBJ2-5	CASSVGVNQETQYF	TGTGCCAGCAGCGTAGGGGTGAACCAAGAGACCCAGTACTTC
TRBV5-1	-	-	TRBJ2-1	CASSSTTMKQFF	TGCGCCAGCAGCTCGACTACAATGAAGCAGTTCTTC
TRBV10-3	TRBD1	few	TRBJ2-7	CATLDRGHEQYF	TGTGCCACCCTGGACAGGGGCCACGAGCAGTACTTC
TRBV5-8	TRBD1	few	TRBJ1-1	CASSPGQGATFF	TGTGCCAGCAGTCCCGGACAGGGGGCAACTTTCTTT
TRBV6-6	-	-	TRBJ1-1	CASSRWDGRMNTEAFF	TGTGCCAGCAGTCGATGGGACGGACGCATGAACACTGAAGCTTTCTTT
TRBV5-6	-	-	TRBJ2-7	CASSFQGFHEQYF	TGTGCCAGCAGCTTCCAGGGGTTCCACGAGCAGTACTTC
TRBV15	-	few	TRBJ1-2	CATSRAGRPVYGYTF	TGTGCCACCAGCAGAGCGGGCAGACCCGTCTATGGCTACACCTTC
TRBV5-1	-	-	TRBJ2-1	CASSLVSRIYNEQFF	TGCGCCAGCAGCTTGGTCTCGCGGATTTACAATGAGCAGTTCTTC
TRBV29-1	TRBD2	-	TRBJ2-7	CSVAGGSTYEQYF	TGCAGCGTTGCAGGCGGGAGCACCTACGAGCAGTACTTC